This T cell receptor beta chain appears in the sequencing data of a study of cytomegalovirus exposure and HLA in healthy donors. Findings of the study overall: Some highly shared sequence variants likely arose as a pipeline artifact. Reportedly, cytomegalovirus status was diagnosed with high sensitivity and specificity.

Notes on this clone: Antigen specificity is unknown.

The CDR3 is 13 amino acids. V was clipped by 4 bases and J by 5 bases; unmatched bases: 4. Germline CDR1 and CDR2: SGHTA and FQGTGA. With 60 Vbeta and 13 Jbeta primers, the PCR was carried out. Only in-frame clones appear in the TCRdb table, and some are missing; sequencing was by immunoSEQ multiplex PCR. The sample has about 130,000 clones, less than 75% seen once. This TCR was sampled from a woman between 35 and 50 years old in good health and CMV-seropositive. The V and J genes are TRBV7-3 and TRBJ1-1, with TRBD1 identical over 7 bases. Sample: PBMCs. The DNA for the CDR3 is TGTGCCAGCAGCTACGACAGGGTAACTGAAGCTTTCTTT. Its translation is CASSYDRVTEAFF.